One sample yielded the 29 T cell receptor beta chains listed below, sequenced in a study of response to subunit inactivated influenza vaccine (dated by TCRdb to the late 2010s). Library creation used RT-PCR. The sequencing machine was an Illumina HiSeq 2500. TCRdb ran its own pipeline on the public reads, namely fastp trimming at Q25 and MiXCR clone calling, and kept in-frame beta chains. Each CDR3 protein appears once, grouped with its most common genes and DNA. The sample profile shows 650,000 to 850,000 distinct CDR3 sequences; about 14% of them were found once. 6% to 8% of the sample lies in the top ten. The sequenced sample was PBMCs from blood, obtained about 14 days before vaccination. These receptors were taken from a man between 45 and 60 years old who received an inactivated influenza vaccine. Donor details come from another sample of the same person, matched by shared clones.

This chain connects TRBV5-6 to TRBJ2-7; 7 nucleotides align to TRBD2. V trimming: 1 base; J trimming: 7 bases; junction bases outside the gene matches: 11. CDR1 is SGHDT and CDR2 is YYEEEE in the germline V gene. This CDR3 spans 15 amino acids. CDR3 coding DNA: TGTGCCAGCAGCTTGCTCCGTCTAGCGGCGAGGGAGCAGTACTTC. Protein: CASSLLRLAAREQYF.

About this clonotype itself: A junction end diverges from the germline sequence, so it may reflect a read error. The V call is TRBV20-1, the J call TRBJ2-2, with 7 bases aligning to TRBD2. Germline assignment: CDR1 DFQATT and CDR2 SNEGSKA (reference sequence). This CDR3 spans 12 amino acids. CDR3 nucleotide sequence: TGCAGTGCGAGAGGGGACTACGGCGAGCTGTTTTTT. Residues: CSARGDYGELFF.

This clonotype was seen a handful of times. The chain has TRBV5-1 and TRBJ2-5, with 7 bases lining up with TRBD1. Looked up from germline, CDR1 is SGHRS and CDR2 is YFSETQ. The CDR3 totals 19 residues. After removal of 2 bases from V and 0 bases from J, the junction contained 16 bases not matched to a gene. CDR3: CASSFRQGRSSRYQETQYF. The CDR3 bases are TGCGCCAGCAGCTTTCGACAGGGACGTTCCTCCCGGTACCAAGAGACCCAGTACTTC.

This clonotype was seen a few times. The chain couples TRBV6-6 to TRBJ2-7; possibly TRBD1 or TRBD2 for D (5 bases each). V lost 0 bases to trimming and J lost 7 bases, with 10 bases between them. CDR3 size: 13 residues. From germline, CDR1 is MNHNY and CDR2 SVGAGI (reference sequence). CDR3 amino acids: CASSYSGGAEQYF. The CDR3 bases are TGTGCCAGCAGTTACTCTGGGGGAGCGGAGCAGTACTTC.

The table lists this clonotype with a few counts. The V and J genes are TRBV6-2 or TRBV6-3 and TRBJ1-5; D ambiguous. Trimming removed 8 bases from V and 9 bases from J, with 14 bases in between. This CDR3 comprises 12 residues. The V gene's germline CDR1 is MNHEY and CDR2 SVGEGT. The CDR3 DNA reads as TGTGCCAGCCGATCCCTTGTTATGCCCCAGCATTTT. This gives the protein CASRSLVMPQHF.

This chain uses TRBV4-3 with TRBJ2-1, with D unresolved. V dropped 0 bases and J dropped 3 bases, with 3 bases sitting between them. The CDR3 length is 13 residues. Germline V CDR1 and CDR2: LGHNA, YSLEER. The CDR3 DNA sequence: TGCGCCAGCAGCCAAGATGACTACAATGAGCAGTTCTTC. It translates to CASSQDDYNEQFF.

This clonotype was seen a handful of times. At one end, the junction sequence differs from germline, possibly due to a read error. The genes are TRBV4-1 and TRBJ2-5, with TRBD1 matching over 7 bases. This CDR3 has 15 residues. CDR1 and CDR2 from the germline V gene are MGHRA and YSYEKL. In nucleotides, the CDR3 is TGCGCCAGCAGCCCAAGGGGGCGAGATCAAGAGACCCAGTACTTT. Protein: CASSPRGRDQETQYF.

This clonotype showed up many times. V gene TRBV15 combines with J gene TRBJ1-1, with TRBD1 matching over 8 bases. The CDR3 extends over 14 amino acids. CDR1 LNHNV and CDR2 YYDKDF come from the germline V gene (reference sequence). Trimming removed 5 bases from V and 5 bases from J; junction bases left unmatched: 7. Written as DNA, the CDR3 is TGTGCCACCAGCCTGACAGGGGATGGTACTGAAGCTTTCTTT. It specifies CATSLTGDGTEAFF. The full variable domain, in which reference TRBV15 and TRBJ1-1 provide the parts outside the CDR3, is DAMVIQNPRYQVTQFGKPVTLSCSQTLNHNVMYWYQQKSSQAPKLLFHYYDKDFNNEADTPDNFQSRRPNTSFCFLDIRSPGLGDTAMYLCATSLTGDGTEAFFGQGTRLTVV.

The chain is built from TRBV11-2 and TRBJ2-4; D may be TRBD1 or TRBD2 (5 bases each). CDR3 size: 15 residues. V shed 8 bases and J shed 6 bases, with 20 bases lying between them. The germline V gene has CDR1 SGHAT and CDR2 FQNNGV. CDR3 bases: TGTGCCAGCGACCCCGTCCCGGGACGGGGAAACATTCAGTACTTC. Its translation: CASDPVPGRGNIQYF. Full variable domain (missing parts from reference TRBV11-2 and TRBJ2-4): EAGVAQSPRYKIIEKRQSVAFWCNPISGHATLYWYQQILGQGPKLLIQFQNNGVVDDSQLPKDRFSAERLKGVDSTLKIQPAKLEDSAVYLCASDPVPGRGNIQYFGAGTRLSVL.

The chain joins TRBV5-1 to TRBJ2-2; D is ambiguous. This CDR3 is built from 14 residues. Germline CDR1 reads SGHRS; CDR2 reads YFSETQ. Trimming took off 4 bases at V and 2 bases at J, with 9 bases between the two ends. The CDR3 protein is CASSPNRNTGELFF. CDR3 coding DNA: TGCGCCAGCAGCCCGAACCGTAACACCGGGGAGCTGTTTTTT.

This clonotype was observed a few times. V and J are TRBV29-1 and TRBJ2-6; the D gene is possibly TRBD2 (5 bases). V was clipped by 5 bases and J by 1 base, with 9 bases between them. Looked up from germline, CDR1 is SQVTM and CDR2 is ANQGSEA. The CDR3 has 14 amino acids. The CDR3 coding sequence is TGCAGCGTTACGAGGGAATCTGGGGCCAACGTCCTGACTTTC. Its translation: CSVTRESGANVLTF.

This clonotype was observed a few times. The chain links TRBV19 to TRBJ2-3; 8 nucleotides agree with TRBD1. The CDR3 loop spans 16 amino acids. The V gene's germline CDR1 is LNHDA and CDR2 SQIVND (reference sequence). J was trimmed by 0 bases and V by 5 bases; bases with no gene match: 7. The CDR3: CASSSWTGRSTDTQYF. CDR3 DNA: TGTGCCAGTAGTTCCTGGACAGGGCGTAGCACAGATACGCAGTATTTT. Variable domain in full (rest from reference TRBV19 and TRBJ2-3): DGGITQSPKYLFRKEGQNVTLSCEQNLNHDAMYWYRQDPGQGLRLIYYSQIVNDFQKGDIAEGYSVSREKKESFPLTVTSAQKNPTAFYLCASSSWTGRSTDTQYFGPGTRLTVL.

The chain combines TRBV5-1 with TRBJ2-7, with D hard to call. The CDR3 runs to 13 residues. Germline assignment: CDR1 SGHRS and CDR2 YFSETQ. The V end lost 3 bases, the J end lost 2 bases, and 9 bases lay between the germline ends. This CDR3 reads CASSSQPTYEQYF. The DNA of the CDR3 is TGCGCCAGCAGCTCCCAGCCGACCTACGAGCAGTACTTC.

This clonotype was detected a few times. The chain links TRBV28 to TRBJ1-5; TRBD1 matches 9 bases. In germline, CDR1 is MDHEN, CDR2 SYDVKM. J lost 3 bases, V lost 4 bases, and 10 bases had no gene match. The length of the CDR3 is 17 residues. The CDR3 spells CASSSSAGTGINQPQHF. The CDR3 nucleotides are TGTGCCAGCAGTTCCAGCGCAGGGACAGGGATCAATCAGCCCCAGCATTTT. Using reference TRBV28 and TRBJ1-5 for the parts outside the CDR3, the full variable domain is DVKVTQSSRYLVKRTGEKVFLECVQDMDHENMFWYRQDPGLGLRLIYFSYDVKMKEKGDIPEGYSVSREKKERFSLILESASTNQTSMYLCASSSSAGTGINQPQHFGDGTRLSIL.

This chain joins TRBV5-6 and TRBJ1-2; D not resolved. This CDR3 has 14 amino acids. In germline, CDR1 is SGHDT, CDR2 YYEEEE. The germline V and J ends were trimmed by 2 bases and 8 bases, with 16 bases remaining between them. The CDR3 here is CASSLQQNLWGYTF. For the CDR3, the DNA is TGTGCCAGCAGCTTACAACAGAATCTATGGGGCTACACCTTC.

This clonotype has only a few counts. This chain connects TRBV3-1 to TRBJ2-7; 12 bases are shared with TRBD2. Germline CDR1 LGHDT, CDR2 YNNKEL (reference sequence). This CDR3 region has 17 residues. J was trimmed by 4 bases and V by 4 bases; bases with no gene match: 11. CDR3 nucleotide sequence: TGTGCCAGCAGCCCTACCCTAGCGGGAGGGCGGGCTTACGAGCAGTACTTC. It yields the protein CASSPTLAGGRAYEQYF.

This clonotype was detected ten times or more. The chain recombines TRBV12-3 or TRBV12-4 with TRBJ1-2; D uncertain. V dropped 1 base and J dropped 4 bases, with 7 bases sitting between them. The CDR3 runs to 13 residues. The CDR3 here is CASSLEQRYGYTF. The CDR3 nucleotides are TGTGCCAGCAGTTTAGAACAGCGCTATGGCTACACCTTC.

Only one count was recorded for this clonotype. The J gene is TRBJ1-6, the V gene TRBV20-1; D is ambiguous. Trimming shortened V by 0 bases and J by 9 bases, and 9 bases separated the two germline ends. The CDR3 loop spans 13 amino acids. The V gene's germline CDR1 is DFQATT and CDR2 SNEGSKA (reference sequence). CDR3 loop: CSARERRISPLHF. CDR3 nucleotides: TGCAGTGCTAGAGAGAGAAGAATTTCACCCCTCCACTTT.

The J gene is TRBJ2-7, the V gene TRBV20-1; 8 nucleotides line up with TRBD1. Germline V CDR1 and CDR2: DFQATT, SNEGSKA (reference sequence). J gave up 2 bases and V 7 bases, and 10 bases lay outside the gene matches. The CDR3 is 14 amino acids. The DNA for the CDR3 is TGCAGTGTCCTGACAGGGGCTTTCCCCTACGAGCAGTACTTC. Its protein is CSVLTGAFPYEQYF.

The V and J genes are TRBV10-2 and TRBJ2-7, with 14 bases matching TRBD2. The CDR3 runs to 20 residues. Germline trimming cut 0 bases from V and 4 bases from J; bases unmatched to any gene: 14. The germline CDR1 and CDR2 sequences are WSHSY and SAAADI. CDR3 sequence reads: CASSESMSGTSGRRSYEQYF. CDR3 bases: TGCGCCAGCAGTGAGTCAATGAGTGGGACTAGCGGGAGACGGTCGTACGAGCAGTACTTC.

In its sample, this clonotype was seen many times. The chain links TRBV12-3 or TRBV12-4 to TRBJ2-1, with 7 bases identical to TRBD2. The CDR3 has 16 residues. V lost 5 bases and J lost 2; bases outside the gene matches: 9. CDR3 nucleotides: TGTGCCAGCAGTCTTCCTCGTGGGGGGGCCTACAATGAGCAGTTCTTC. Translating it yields CASSLPRGGAYNEQFF.

This CDR3 is CASSPWTGRDLAKNIQYF. The DNA for the CDR3 is TGTGCCAGCAGCCCCTGGACAGGCCGAGATCTAGCCAAAAACATTCAGTACTTC. The chain links TRBV3-1 to TRBJ2-4; 7 positions match TRBD1. The CDR3 totals 18 residues. Germline V lookup: CDR1 LGHDT, CDR2 YNNKEL (reference sequence). After removal of 4 bases from V and 0 bases from J, the junction contained 12 bases not matched to a gene.

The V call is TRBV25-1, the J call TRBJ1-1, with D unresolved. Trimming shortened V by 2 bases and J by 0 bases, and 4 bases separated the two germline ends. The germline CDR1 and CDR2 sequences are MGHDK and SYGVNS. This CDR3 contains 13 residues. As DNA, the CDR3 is TGTGCCAGCAGTGAACCAATGAACACTGAAGCTTTCTTT. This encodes CASSEPMNTEAFF.

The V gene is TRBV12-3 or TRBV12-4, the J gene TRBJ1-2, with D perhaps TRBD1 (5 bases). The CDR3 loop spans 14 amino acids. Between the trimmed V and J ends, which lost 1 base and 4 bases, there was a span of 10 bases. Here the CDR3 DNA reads TGTGCCAGCAGTTTAGGAGGGGATCTCTATGGCTACACCTTC. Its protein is CASSLGGDLYGYTF.

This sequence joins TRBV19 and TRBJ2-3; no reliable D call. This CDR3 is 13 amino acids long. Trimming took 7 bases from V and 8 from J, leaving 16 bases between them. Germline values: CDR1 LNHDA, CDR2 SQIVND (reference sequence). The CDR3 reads CASTSVDDGTQYF. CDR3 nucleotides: TGTGCCAGTACCTCCGTCGACGACGGTACGCAGTATTTT.

The CDR3 region is CASSLGNNQETQYF. DNA for the CDR3: TGTGCCAGCAGCTTGGGCAACAACCAAGAGACCCAGTACTTC. V and J are TRBV5-5 and TRBJ2-5, with no clear D. Per the germline V gene, CDR1 is SGHKS and CDR2 is YYEKEE (reference sequence). V was pared by 0 bases and J by 0 bases, with 6 bases between. CDR3 length: 14 amino acids.

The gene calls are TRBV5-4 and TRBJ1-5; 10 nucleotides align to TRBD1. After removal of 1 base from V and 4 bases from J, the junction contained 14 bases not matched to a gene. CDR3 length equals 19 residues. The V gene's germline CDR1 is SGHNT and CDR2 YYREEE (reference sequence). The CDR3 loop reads CASSLTASSGTGENQPQHF. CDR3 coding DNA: TGTGCCAGCAGCTTGACAGCCAGCTCCGGGACAGGGGAAAATCAGCCCCAGCATTTT.

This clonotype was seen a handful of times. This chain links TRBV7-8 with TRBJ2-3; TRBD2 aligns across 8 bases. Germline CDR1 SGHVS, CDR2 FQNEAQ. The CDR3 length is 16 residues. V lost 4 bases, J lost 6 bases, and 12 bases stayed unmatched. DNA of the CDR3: TGTGCCAGCAGCTCCTTCGCGTTAGCGGGGTGGGATACGCAGTATTTT. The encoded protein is CASSSFALAGWDTQYF. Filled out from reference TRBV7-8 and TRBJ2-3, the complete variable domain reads GAGVSQSPRYKVAKRGQDVALRCDPISGHVSLFWYQQALGQGPEFLTYFQNEAQLDKSGLPSDRFFAERPEGSVSTLKIQRTQQEDSAVYLCASSSFALAGWDTQYFGPGTRLTVL.

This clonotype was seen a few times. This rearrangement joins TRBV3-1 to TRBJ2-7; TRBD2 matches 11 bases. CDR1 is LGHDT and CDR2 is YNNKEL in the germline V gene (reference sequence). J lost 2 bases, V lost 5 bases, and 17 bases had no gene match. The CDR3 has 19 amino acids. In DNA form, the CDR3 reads TGTGCCAGCAGCACGCGCCGCGTTAGCGGGGGGGTTTCCCCCTACGAGCAGTACTTC. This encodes CASSTRRVSGGVSPYEQYF.